This T cell receptor (beta chain) emerged from a study of T cells in Graves' hyperthyroidism and ophthalmopathy. V lost 6 bases, J lost 7 bases, and 13 bases lay in between. The CDR3 totals 12 residues. CDR1 is MNHEY, CDR2 SMNVEV, per germline (reference sequence). General observations from the study: Stable hyperthyroidism was separated from ophthalmopathy by a model based on 13 V-J features.

This clonotype appeared many times. Its antigen is unidentified. Amplification of TCR beta CDR3 regions was performed using RNA transcripts as template. RT-PCR in the first round (using the HTBI primer set) targeted the TCR CDR3. In TCRdb, the multiplex PCR reads were re-called with MiXCR into one record per CDR3 protein. The table includes fewer than 550,000 distinct CDR3 sequences, around 22% detected once. About 10 ml of fresh peripheral blood supplied the PBMCs. The clonotype was recovered from a woman under 40 with Graves' ophthalmopathy. The V and J genes are TRBV27 and TRBJ2-7; D may match TRBD1 or TRBD2 (6 bases each). Material for sequencing was blood. CDR3 sequence reads: CASSPRRGEQYF. The CDR3 DNA follows: TGTGCCAGCAGCCCACGGAGGGGGGAGCAGTACTTC.